Listed here is a single T cell receptor (beta chain). The data stem from a study of identical twins' blood T cells. Trimming pared 0 bases from V and 10 bases from J, leaving 10 bases between. The length of the CDR3 is 13 residues. Germline values: CDR1 LGHDT, CDR2 YNNKEL (reference sequence). TCRdb reanalysed the 5' RACE reads using MiXCR and keeps one entry per CDR3 protein. Of 350,000 to 450,000 distinct CDR3 sequences in the sample, about 28% were seen once. The J gene is TRBJ2-1, the V gene TRBV3-1, with D perhaps being TRBD1 or TRBD2 (5 bases each). The clonotype was recovered from a woman aged 18-49 years in good health. Sequencing input: PBMCs. CDR3 in DNA: TGTGCCAGCAGCCAAGATAAACGGGGCGAGCAGTTCTTC. Encoded protein: CASSQDKRGEQFF.